The 25 T cell receptor beta chains given below trace back to one sample, sequenced in a study of tumor-infiltrating lymphocytes in oesophageal squamous cell carcinoma listed by TCRdb under 2016. Library preparation was by PCR. TCRdb records Illumina HiSeq 2000 as the sequencer. TCRdb reran the public reads through fastp at Q25 and MiXCR, keeping productive beta chains. Every CDR3 protein is listed once, alongside the most common genes and DNA of its rows. Recorded for this sample are 15,000 to 20,000 distinct CDR3 sequences; 40% to 55% of them occurred a single time. Under 50% of the sample belongs to the ten largest clones. Sequenced material: normal esophageal tissue next to the tumor. The receptors shown here come from a female donor with esophageal squamous cell carcinoma.

The chain is built from TRBV20-1 and TRBJ2-3; 9 positions agree with TRBD1. V lost 6 bases to trimming and J lost 0 bases; unmatched junction nucleotides: 13. Germline CDR1 reads DFQATT; CDR2 reads SNEGSKA (reference sequence). The CDR3 is 17 amino acids. CDR3 loop: CSAPWGTGTGSTDTQYF. The CDR3 nucleotides read TGCAGTGCCCCGTGGGGAACCGGGACAGGGAGCACAGATACGCAGTATTTT.

In this sample, this clonotype turned up many times. This rearrangement joins TRBV5-5 to TRBJ2-5, with D unresolved. CDR1 and CDR2 from the germline V gene are SGHKS and YYEKEE (reference sequence). V shed 4 bases and J shed 2 bases, with 12 bases lying between them. The CDR3 loop spans 14 amino acids. The DNA of the CDR3 is TGTGCCAGCAGCCGAACCTTAGGGCAAGAGACCCAGTACTTC. Translated, it gives CASSRTLGQETQYF. The entire variable domain, with the rest obtained from reference TRBV5-5 and TRBJ2-5, is as follows: DAGVTQSPTHLIKTRGQQVTLRCSPISGHKSVSWYQQVLGQGPQFIFQYYEKEERGRGNFPDRFSARQFPNYSSELNVNALLLGDSALYLCASSRTLGQETQYFGPGTRLLVL.

This clonotype was recorded at least ten times. The chain has TRBV9 and TRBJ2-1; 8 bases are a match to TRBD2. Germline CDR1 is SGDLS and CDR2 is YYNGEE. The CDR3 is 15 residues long. With V trimmed by 2 bases and J by 4 bases, 5 bases remained unmatched. The CDR3 sequence is CASSVLTSEYNEQFF. In DNA, the CDR3 is TGTGCCAGCAGCGTCCTGACTAGCGAGTACAATGAGCAGTTCTTC.

In its sample, this clonotype was seen a few times. The chain joins TRBV6-5 to TRBJ2-7; TRBD1 is a possible D gene (6 bases). The CDR3 is made up of 14 amino acids. Per germline, CDR1 MNHEY and CDR2 SVGAGI. V was clipped by 1 base and J by 2 bases, with 9 bases between them. The CDR3 reads CASSYFGTPYEQYF. The DNA for the CDR3 is TGTGCCAGCAGTTACTTTGGGACACCCTACGAGCAGTACTTC.

In its sample, this clonotype is medium-sized. The chain links TRBV6-1 to TRBJ2-5; D possibly corresponds to TRBD1 (6 bases). Germline V CDR1 and CDR2: MNHNS, SASEGT. Trimming took 6 bases from V and 5 from J, leaving 25 bases between them. CDR3 size: 17 residues. The CDR3 sequence is CASRVFAITGHKETQYF. CDR3 in DNA: TGTGCCAGCAGAGTTTTTGCAATTACAGGGCACAAGGAGACCCAGTACTTC.

This clonotype was counted ten times or more. The J gene is TRBJ2-3, the V gene TRBV24-1; 10 bases match TRBD2. Unmatched junction bases numbered 6, after V lost 4 bases and J lost 3 bases. Germline V CDR1 and CDR2: KGHDR, SFDVKD. The CDR3 runs 16 residues. The CDR3 loop is CATSDVRTSGTDTQYF. The CDR3 nucleotides are TGTGCCACCAGTGACGTAAGGACTAGCGGAACAGATACGCAGTATTTT.

By share, this clonotype counts as medium-sized. V and J are TRBV7-9 and TRBJ2-2, with 7 bases matching TRBD2. The ends lost 5 bases at V and 1 base at J; junction bases unmatched: 4. CDR3 size: 15 residues. Germline assignment: CDR1 SEHNR and CDR2 FQNEAQ (reference sequence). The CDR3 is CASSRTGGNTGELFF. CDR3 sequence (DNA): TGTGCCAGCAGCCGGACGGGAGGGAACACCGGGGAGCTGTTTTTT.

J is TRBJ2-5 and V is TRBV7-6; a possible D gene is TRBD2 (7 bases). The better agreement between TRBJ2-1 and the DNA end casts doubt on the J call. This CDR3 comprises 14 residues. CDR1 is SGHVS and CDR2 is FNYEAQ in the germline V gene. CDR3 loop: CASSGGDNYNEQFF. The DNA for the CDR3 is TGTGCCAGCAGTGGGGGGGACAACTACAATGAGCAGTTCTTC.

A few counts support this clonotype. V gene TRBV7-2 combines with J gene TRBJ2-3; D uncertain. Germline-derived CDR1 and CDR2 are SGHTA and FQGNSA. V lost 4 bases to trimming and J lost 11 bases, with 13 bases between them. The CDR3 spans 12 residues. CDR3 loop: CASSSDEIGQYF. In DNA form, the CDR3 reads TGTGCCAGCAGCTCCGACGAAATCGGGCAGTATTTT.

The chain combines TRBV7-2 with TRBJ2-1; tentative D call: TRBD2 (6 bases). The J call may be wrong; the DNA end is better matched by TRBJ2-7. Per germline, CDR1 SGHTA and CDR2 FQGNSA. The CDR3 totals 13 residues. CDR3 in DNA: TGTGCCAGCAGCTTACCCGGGGGCTACGAGCAGTACTTC. This sequence encodes CASSLPGGYEQYF.

This clonotype has a handful of counts. In DNA, the CDR3 is TGTGCCAGCAGTCAGGGGAACACTGAAGCTTTCTTT. Amino acids: CASSQGNTEAFF. This chain joins TRBV6-5 and TRBJ1-1; possibly TRBD1 for D (5 bases). CDR1 MNHEY and CDR2 SVGAGI come from the germline V gene. There are 12 residues in the CDR3. The V end was cut by 5 bases, the J end by 1 base, with 5 bases between.

The gene calls are TRBV6-6 and TRBJ2-7; 7 bases match TRBD2. Germline values: CDR1 MNHNY, CDR2 SVGAGI (reference sequence). V lost 8 bases, J lost 3 bases, and 7 bases stayed unmatched. This CDR3 has 13 residues. The CDR3, as DNA: TGTGCCAGCTGGAAGGGACTACTCTACGAGCAGTACTTC. Encoded protein: CASWKGLLYEQYF.

The gene calls are TRBV7-2 and TRBJ2-1; D uncertain. Trimming removed 5 bases at V and 3 bases at J, with 11 bases between. CDR1 and CDR2 (germline): SGHTA, FQGNSA. The CDR3 loop spans 14 amino acids. CDR3 loop: CASSLMLDYNEQFF. DNA for the CDR3: TGTGCCAGCAGCCTTATGCTAGACTACAATGAGCAGTTCTTC.

This clonotype turned up a few times. The chain employs TRBV7-2 and TRBJ2-7; D is uncertain. Trimming cost V 1 base and J 1 base, with 11 bases left between them. The CDR3 totals 15 residues. The germline V gene encodes CDR1 SGHTA and CDR2 FQGNSA. CDR3 amino acids: CASSLEGYPSYEQYF. The DNA for the CDR3 is TGTGCCAGCAGCTTAGAAGGGTATCCTTCCTACGAGCAGTACTTC.

At least ten counts were recorded for this clonotype. A much more abundant neighbour one base away suggests this may be a read error. The genes are TRBV6-1 and TRBJ2-7, with D tentatively TRBD1 (6 bases). This CDR3 region has 15 residues. Germline V gives CDR1 MNHNS, CDR2 SASEGT. The V end was cut by 5 bases, the J end by 7 bases, with 21 bases between. This CDR3 is CASSYDRRVGGEQYF. The CDR3 DNA sequence: TGTGCCAGCAGTTATGACAGGCGAGTAGGAGGTGAGCAGTACTTC.

This clonotype was seen ten or more times. The chain couples TRBV2 to TRBJ1-2, with a possible D match to TRBD1 (6 bases). Germline CDR1 reads SNHLY; CDR2 reads FYNNEI. Trimming removed 7 bases at V and 10 bases at J, with 25 bases between. The CDR3 covers 15 residues. In nucleotides, the CDR3 is TGTGCCAGCAATCGTGACGCCGGGACAAACTCCCTCTACACCTTC. Amino acids: CASNRDAGTNSLYTF.

The chain is built from TRBV5-1 and TRBJ2-7; 7 bases map to TRBD2. This CDR3 comprises 15 residues. Germline CDR1 and CDR2: SGHRS and YFSETQ. With V trimmed by 5 bases and J by 1 base, 9 bases remained unmatched. The CDR3 is CASSNGQAGSYEQYF. As DNA, the CDR3 is TGCGCCAGCAGTAACGGACAAGCGGGGTCCTACGAGCAGTACTTC.

The chain joins TRBV9 to TRBJ2-4; D uncertain. The J call could be wrong; TRBJ2-1 is a better fit for the DNA end. Germline V gene sequence: CDR1 SGDLS, CDR2 YYNGEE. This CDR3 is 17 amino acids long. CDR3 in DNA: TGTGCCAGCAGCGTAGACGTACCGCAATATTCCTACAATGAGCAGTTCTTC. Its protein is CASSVDVPQYSYNEQFF.

This clonotype was found once. This rearrangement joins TRBV7-3 to TRBJ2-7; weak D call: TRBD2 (5 bases). The end of the DNA fits TRBJ2-1 better, so the J call may be wrong. Germline V gene sequence: CDR1 SGHTA, CDR2 FQGTGA. This CDR3 spans 15 amino acids. DNA for the CDR3: TGTGCCAGCAGCTTGGAAGCGGATACGTACAATGAGCAGTTCTTC. It specifies CASSLEADTYNEQFF.

J is TRBJ2-3 and V is TRBV6-6, with TRBD1 identical over 7 bases. The J segment lost 2 bases and the V segment lost 6 bases, leaving 5 bases of the junction unmatched. Per the germline V gene, CDR1 is MNHNY and CDR2 is SVGAGI (reference sequence). This CDR3 has 14 residues. The CDR3 sequence: CASRLQGYTDTQYF. In nucleotides, the CDR3 is TGTGCCAGCAGGCTACAGGGGTACACAGATACGCAGTATTTT.

This clonotype counts as medium-sized. The V call is TRBV7-9, the J call TRBJ2-7, with TRBD2 matching over 10 bases. CDR3 length equals 15 residues. From germline, CDR1 is SEHNR and CDR2 FQNEAQ (reference sequence). J gave up 2 bases and V 4 bases, and 5 bases lay outside the gene matches. CDR3 loop: CASSSLAGEAYEQYF. The CDR3 DNA is TGTGCCAGCAGCTCGCTAGCGGGAGAAGCCTACGAGCAGTACTTC.

V gene TRBV6-1 combines with J gene TRBJ2-1, with 9 nucleotides matching TRBD1. V shed 8 bases and J 7 bases; nucleotides not matched to a gene: 9. The CDR3 length is 14 residues. Germline values: CDR1 MNHNS, CDR2 SASEGT. Written as DNA, the CDR3 is TGTGCCAGCGTTCCCGGGACAGGGCTGAATGAGCAGTTCTTC. This codes for CASVPGTGLNEQFF.

This clonotype is medium-sized (0.01 to 0.1%) in the sample. The chain carries TRBV7-3 and TRBJ2-3; no reliable D call. V lost 2 bases and J 5 bases, leaving 8 bases between the germline ends. Germline values: CDR1 SGHTA, CDR2 FQGTGA. The CDR3 covers 13 residues. CDR3: CASSLGFRDTQYF. DNA of the CDR3: TGTGCCAGCAGCTTAGGGTTTCGAGATACGCAGTATTTT.

This clonotype came up a few times. The chain is built from TRBV24-1 and TRBJ2-3; D gene unclear. Germline-derived CDR1 and CDR2 are KGHDR and SFDVKD. The CDR3 is 16 amino acids. The V end was cut by 10 bases, the J end by 0 bases, with 19 bases between. CDR3 sequence: CATSPLRSSSTDTQYF. CDR3 DNA sequence: TGTGCCACGTCCCCCCTCAGGTCGTCTAGCACAGATACGCAGTATTTT.

V gene TRBV7-4 combines with J gene TRBJ2-5; the D gene is possibly TRBD1 (6 bases). The J call is doubtful: the DNA matches TRBJ2-7 better. CDR3 length equals 13 residues. Germline CDR1 reads SGHVT; CDR2 reads SQSDAQ. The CDR3 DNA reads TGTGCCAGCAGCTTAGACAGGGCCGACGAGCAGTACTTC. This encodes CASSLDRADEQYF.